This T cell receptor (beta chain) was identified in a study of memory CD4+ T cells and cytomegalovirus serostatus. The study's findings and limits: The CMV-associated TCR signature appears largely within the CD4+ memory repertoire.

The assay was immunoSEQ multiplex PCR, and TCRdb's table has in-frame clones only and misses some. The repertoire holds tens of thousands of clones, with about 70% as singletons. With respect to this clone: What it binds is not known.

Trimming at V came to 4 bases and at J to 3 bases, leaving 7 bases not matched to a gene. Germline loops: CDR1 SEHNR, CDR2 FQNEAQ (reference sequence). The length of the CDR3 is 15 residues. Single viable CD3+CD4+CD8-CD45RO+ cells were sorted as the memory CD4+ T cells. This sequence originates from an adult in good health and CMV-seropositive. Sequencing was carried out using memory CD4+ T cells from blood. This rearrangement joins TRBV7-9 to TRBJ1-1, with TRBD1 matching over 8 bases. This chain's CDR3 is CASSSRQGTDTEAFF. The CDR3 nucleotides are TGTGCCAGCAGCTCAAGACAGGGGACGGACACTGAAGCTTTCTTT.